This T cell receptor (beta chain) was found in a study of cytomegalovirus exposure and HLA in healthy donors. Points from the study as a whole: Earlier results showed most TCR beta V segments being productive about 90% or about 30% of the time.

Primers for the PCR totalled 60 Vbeta and 13 Jbeta. Repertoires were generated with immunoSEQ multiplex PCR, while TCRdb's copy carries only in-frame clones and drops some. The sample carries about 200,000 clones, about four fifths recorded once. The length of the CDR3 is 13 residues. Per germline, CDR1 GTSNPN and CDR2 SVGIG (reference sequence). The V and J ends lost 1 base and 2 bases respectively, with 9 bases between them. Details on this clone: The antigen is unknown.

The chain recombines TRBV30 with TRBJ2-7, with D unclear. What was sequenced was PBMCs. This clonotype was sampled from a woman aged 40 to 50 in good health and CMV-seronegative. The CDR3 is CAWSADSPYEQYV. In DNA, the CDR3 is TGTGCCTGGAGTGCCGACTCCCCCTACGAGCAGTACGTC.